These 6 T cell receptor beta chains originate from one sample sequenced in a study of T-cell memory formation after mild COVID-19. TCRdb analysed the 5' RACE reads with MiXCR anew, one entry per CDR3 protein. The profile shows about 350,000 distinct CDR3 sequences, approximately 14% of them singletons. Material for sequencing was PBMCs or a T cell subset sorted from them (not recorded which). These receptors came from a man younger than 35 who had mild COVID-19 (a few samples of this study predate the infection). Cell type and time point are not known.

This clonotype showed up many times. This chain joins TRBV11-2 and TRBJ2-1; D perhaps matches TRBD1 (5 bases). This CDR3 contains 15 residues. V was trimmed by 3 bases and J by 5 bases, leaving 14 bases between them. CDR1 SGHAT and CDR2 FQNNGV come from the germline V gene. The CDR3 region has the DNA TGTGCCAGCAGCTTTCTTGGGGCTGGGGACAATGAGCAGTTCTTC. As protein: CASSFLGAGDNEQFF. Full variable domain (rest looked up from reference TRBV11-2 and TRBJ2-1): EAGVAQSPRYKIIEKRQSVAFWCNPISGHATLYWYQQILGQGPKLLIQFQNNGVVDDSQLPKDRFSAERLKGVDSTLKIQPAKLEDSAVYLCASSFLGAGDNEQFFGPGTRLTVL.

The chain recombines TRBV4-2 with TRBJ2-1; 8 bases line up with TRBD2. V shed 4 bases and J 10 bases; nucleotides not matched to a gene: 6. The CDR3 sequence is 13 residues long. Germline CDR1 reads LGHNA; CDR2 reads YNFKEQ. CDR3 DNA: TGTGCCAGCAGCCCCCACCGGGAGGGCGAGCAGTTCTTC. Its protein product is CASSPHREGEQFF.

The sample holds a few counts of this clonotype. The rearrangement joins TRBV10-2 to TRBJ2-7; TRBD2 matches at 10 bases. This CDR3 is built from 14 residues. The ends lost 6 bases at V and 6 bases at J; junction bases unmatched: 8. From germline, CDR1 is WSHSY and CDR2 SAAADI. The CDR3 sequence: CASRQPGLAREQYF. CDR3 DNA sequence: TGCGCCAGCAGGCAACCGGGACTAGCGCGCGAGCAGTACTTC.

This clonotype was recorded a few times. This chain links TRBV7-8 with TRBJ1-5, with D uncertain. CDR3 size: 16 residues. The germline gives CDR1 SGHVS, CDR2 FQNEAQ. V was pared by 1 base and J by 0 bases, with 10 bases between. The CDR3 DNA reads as TGTGCCAGCAGCTTAGGCCCAGGTTATAGCAATCAGCCCCAGCATTTT. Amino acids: CASSLGPGYSNQPQHF.

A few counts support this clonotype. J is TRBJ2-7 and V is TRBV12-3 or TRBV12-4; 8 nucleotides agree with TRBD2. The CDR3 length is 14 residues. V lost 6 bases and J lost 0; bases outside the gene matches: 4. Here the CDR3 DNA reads TGTGCCAGCAGGCGGGGGGCCCTCTCCTACGAGCAGTACTTC. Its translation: CASRRGALSYEQYF.

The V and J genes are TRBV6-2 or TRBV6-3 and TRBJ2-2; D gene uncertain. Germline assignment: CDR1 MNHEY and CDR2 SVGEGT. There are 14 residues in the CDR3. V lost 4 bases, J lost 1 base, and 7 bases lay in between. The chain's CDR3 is CASSSQWNTGELFF. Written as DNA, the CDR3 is TGTGCCAGCAGTTCTCAGTGGAACACCGGGGAGCTGTTTTTT.